Sequencing of this TCR beta chain was carried out in a study of T-cell memory formation after mild COVID-19. Findings and limits, study-wide: Clones that shrank (day 15 to 85) were balanced CD4/CD8, whereas later expanders leaned CD4+.

The sample holds a few counts of this clonotype. Its antigen is unidentified. TCRdb called the 5' RACE reads again in MiXCR, with one record for every CDR3 protein. The table includes about 440,000 distinct CDR3 sequences, around 20% detected once. The germline gives CDR1 KGHDR, CDR2 SFDVKD. J was trimmed by 3 bases and V by 5 bases; bases with no gene match: 9. The CDR3 length is 16 residues. The chain recombines TRBV24-1 with TRBJ1-2; the match to TRBD1 covers 9 bases. The sample comprised PBMCs or a T cell subset sorted from them (not recorded which). The receptor was derived from an adult woman who had mild COVID-19 (a few samples of this study predate the infection). Cell type and time point are not known. CDR3 region: CATSGGPGQGDYGYTF. In DNA, the CDR3 is TGTGCCACCAGTGGAGGTCCGGGACAGGGTGACTATGGCTACACCTTC.